The present TCR beta chain was sequenced within a study of monozygotic twins with inflammatory bowel disease. The CDR3 consists of 17 residues. Germline-derived CDR1 and CDR2 are MDHEN and SYDVKM. TCR libraries were prepared from 3,500 to 4,500 ng total RNA each. UMIs incorporating a 6-nucleotide sample barcode were appended by means of template switching. Each CDR3 protein gets one entry in TCRdb, which reprocessed the 5' RACE reads and gives no DNA. With 330,000 or so distinct CDR3 sequences in the sample, the ten largest clones hold around 2%. This rearrangement joins TRBV28 to TRBJ1-1; the D call of TRBD1 rests on TCRdb alone, since no DNA is present to check it. The TCR sequence derives from a human donor with ulcerative colitis or Crohn's disease, or a healthy co-twin of an affected twin (not recorded which). Sequences were obtained from blood. Here the CDR3 reads CASSYPTRTGVNTEAFF.